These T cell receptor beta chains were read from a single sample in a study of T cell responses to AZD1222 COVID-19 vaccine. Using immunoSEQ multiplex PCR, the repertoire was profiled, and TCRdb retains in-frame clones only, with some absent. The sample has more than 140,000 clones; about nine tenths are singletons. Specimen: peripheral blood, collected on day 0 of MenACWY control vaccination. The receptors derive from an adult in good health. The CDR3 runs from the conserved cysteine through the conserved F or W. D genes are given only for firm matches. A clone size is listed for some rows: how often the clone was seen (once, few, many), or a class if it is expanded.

CDR3: CASSLDRGFQPQHF; DNA: TGTGCCAGCAGTTTAGACAGGGGGTTTCAGCCCCAGCATTTT; D: TRBD1; size: NA; V: TRBV28; J: TRBJ1-5
CDR3: CASSDRPENYGYTF; DNA: TGTGCCAGCAGTGACCGTCCCGAAAACTATGGCTACACCTTC; D: NA; size: once; V: TRBV2; J: TRBJ1-2
CDR3: CASSRGTLADEAFF; DNA: TGTGCCAGCAGTCGTGGGACATTGGCAGACGAAGCTTTCTTT; D: NA; size: once; V: TRBV28; J: TRBJ1-1
CDR3: CASSLDDEQYF; DNA: TGTGCCAGCAGCCTGGACGACGAGCAGTACTTC; D: NA; size: NA; V: TRBV3-1/TRBV3-2; J: TRBJ2-7
CDR3: CASRASQGNEQFF; DNA: TGTGCCAGCAGAGCCTCTCAAGGCAATGAGCAGTTCTTC; D: NA; size: NA; V: TRBV7-9; J: TRBJ2-1
CDR3: CASITGQGYEQYF; DNA: TGTGCCAGCATCACCGGACAGGGCTACGAGCAGTACTTC; D: TRBD1; size: NA; V: TRBV28; J: TRBJ2-7
CDR3: CASSYSGAGNQPQHF; DNA: TGTGCCAGCAGTTACTCGGGGGCAGGGAATCAGCCCCAGCATTTT; D: NA; size: NA; V: TRBV6-5; J: TRBJ1-5
CDR3: CASSLRRMNTEAFF; DNA: TGCGCCAGCAGCTTGAGGCGGATGAACACTGAAGCTTTCTTT; D: NA; size: once; V: TRBV5-1; J: TRBJ1-1
CDR3: CATQGLAGGTEQFF; DNA: TGCGCCACCCAAGGACTAGCGGGAGGGACTGAGCAGTTCTTC; D: TRBD2; size: NA; V: TRBV10-2; J: TRBJ2-1
CDR3: CASSPWAETYSGANVLTF; DNA: TGTGCCAGCTCACCATGGGCAGAGACCTACTCTGGGGCCAACGTCCTGACTTTC; D: NA; size: NA; V: TRBV18; J: TRBJ2-6
CDR3: CASSLARDRGGFF; DNA: TGTGCCAGCAGCTTGGCCAGGGACAGGGGCGGGTTTTTT; D: TRBD1; size: once; V: TRBV5-5; J: TRBJ1-4
CDR3: CASSGTGDQPQHF; DNA: TGTGCCAGCAGTGGGACAGGGGATCAGCCCCAGCATTTT; D: TRBD1; size: NA; V: TRBV2; J: TRBJ1-5
CDR3: CASSEAPGITEAFF; DNA: TGTGCCAGCAGTGAAGCGCCCGGGATCACTGAAGCTTTCTTT; D: NA; size: once; V: TRBV2; J: TRBJ1-1
CDR3: CASSLQGLGEAFF; DNA: TGTGCCAGCAGCTTACAGGGTCTGGGTGAAGCTTTCTTT; D: NA; size: NA; V: TRBV7-3; J: TRBJ1-1
CDR3: CASSLAVGTGDGKLFF; DNA: TGTGCCAGCAGCTTGGCCGTCGGGACAGGGGACGGAAAACTGTTTTTT; D: TRBD1; size: NA; V: TRBV5-6; J: TRBJ1-4
CDR3: CASSPTGTAYEQYF; DNA: TGCGCCAGCAGCCCGACAGGGACCGCCTACGAGCAGTACTTC; D: TRBD1; size: NA; V: TRBV5-1; J: TRBJ2-7
CDR3: CASSFIAGGSYEQYF; DNA: TGTGCCAGCAGCTTCATAGCGGGAGGCTCCTACGAGCAGTACTTC; D: TRBD2; size: NA; V: TRBV7-2; J: TRBJ2-7
CDR3: CASGLTPGTLHGYTF; DNA: TGTGCTAGTGGTTTGACGCCAGGGACCCTTCATGGCTACACCTTC; D: NA; size: NA; V: TRBV12-5; J: TRBJ1-2
CDR3: CASSPSGSSRDEQYF; DNA: TGTGCCAGCAGCCCTTCTGGGTCCTCCCGGGACGAGCAGTACTTC; D: NA; size: NA; V: TRBV7-2; J: TRBJ2-7
CDR3: CASSPPGTGGGIQYF; DNA: TGTGCCAGCTCACCACCTGGGACAGGGGGGGGCATTCAGTACTTC; D: TRBD1; size: NA; V: TRBV18; J: TRBJ2-4
CDR3: CASSEENTEAFF; DNA: TGTGCCAGCAGTGAGGAGAACACTGAAGCTTTCTTT; D: NA; size: NA; V: TRBV28; J: TRBJ1-1
CDR3: CASSNDATGAWSGYTF; DNA: TGTGCCAGCAGCAACGACGCGACAGGGGCTTGGAGTGGCTACACCTTC; D: TRBD1; size: NA; V: TRBV7-3; J: TRBJ1-2
CDR3: CASSLNALETQYF; DNA: TGTGCCAGCAGCCTAAACGCCTTGGAGACCCAGTACTTC; D: NA; size: NA; V: TRBV7-9; J: TRBJ2-5
CDR3: CASSFSTDTQYF; DNA: TGTGCCAGCAGCTTCAGCACAGATACGCAGTATTTT; D: NA; size: once; V: TRBV12-3/TRBV12-4; J: TRBJ2-3
CDR3: CASSVGLAGHYYEQYF; DNA: TGTGCCAGCAGCGTAGGCCTAGCGGGACACTACTACGAGCAGTACTTC; D: TRBD2; size: NA; V: TRBV9; J: TRBJ2-7
CDR3: CASSPGPSGNTIYF; DNA: TGTGCCAGCAGCCCAGGGCCTTCTGGAAACACCATATATTTT; D: NA; size: NA; V: TRBV7-8; J: TRBJ1-3
CDR3: CASSLGEPTDQYF; DNA: TGTGCCAGCAGCTTAGGAGAGCCTACTGACCAGTACTTC; D: NA; size: NA; V: TRBV7-2; J: TRBJ2-5
CDR3: CASSNPGNEQFF; DNA: TGTGCCAGCAGCAACCCAGGGAATGAGCAGTTCTTC; D: NA; size: NA; V: TRBV12-3/TRBV12-4; J: TRBJ2-1
CDR3: CASSLESASYEQYF; DNA: TGTGCCAGCAGCTTAGAGTCAGCCTCCTACGAGCAGTACTTC; D: NA; size: NA; V: TRBV7-9; J: TRBJ2-7
CDR3: CASSLERETEAFF; DNA: TGCGCCAGCAGCCTCGAGAGAGAGACTGAAGCTTTCTTT; D: NA; size: NA; V: TRBV5-1; J: TRBJ1-1
CDR3: CASSKVPGGGNQPQHF; DNA: TGTGCCAGTAGTAAGGTCCCAGGGGGCGGCAATCAGCCCCAGCATTTT; D: TRBD1; size: NA; V: TRBV19; J: TRBJ1-5
CDR3: CASSVDRGSEQYF; DNA: TGTGCCAGCAGCGTAGACAGGGGCAGCGAGCAGTACTTC; D: TRBD1; size: NA; V: TRBV9; J: TRBJ2-7
CDR3: CASSEMAVGETQYF; DNA: TGTGCCAGCAGTGAAATGGCAGTGGGGGAGACCCAGTACTTC; D: NA; size: NA; V: TRBV6-1; J: TRBJ2-5
CDR3: CASSRRAGAWGDEQYF; DNA: TGTGCCAGTTCCAGGCGAGCGGGAGCATGGGGGGACGAGCAGTACTTC; D: TRBD2; size: NA; V: TRBV19; J: TRBJ2-7
CDR3: CASSLQGATGELFF; DNA: TGTGCCAGCAGCTTACAGGGAGCCACCGGGGAGCTGTTTTTT; D: NA; size: NA; V: TRBV7-2; J: TRBJ2-2
CDR3: CASSSGALMNQPQHF; DNA: TGTGCCAGCAGTTCCGGGGCCCTTATGAATCAGCCCCAGCATTTT; D: NA; size: few; V: TRBV27; J: TRBJ1-5
CDR3: CATSRGQDEQFF; DNA: TGTGCCACCAGCAGGGGGCAGGATGAGCAGTTCTTC; D: NA; size: NA; V: TRBV15; J: TRBJ2-1